This T cell receptor (beta chain) was found in a study of T-cell reconstitution after alpha-beta-depleted transplantation in children. TCRbeta library construction was performed incorporating unique molecular identifiers. TCRdb re-called the PCR reads through MiXCR, storing one row per CDR3 protein. The sample has 500,000 or so distinct CDR3 sequences; around a third are singletons. The CDR3 is 14 residues long. Germline CDR1 is DFQATT and CDR2 is SNEGSKA (reference sequence). V lost 0 bases to trimming and J lost 4 bases; unmatched junction nucleotides: 3. This receptor was taken from a human donor who donated a stem cell graft to a child with aplastic anemia. The input for sequencing was PBMCs from the stem cell graft donor, taken from the stem cell graft. The V gene is TRBV20-1, the J gene TRBJ1-2; 9 bases are a match to TRBD1. CDR3 region: CSARDGDRAYGYTF. CDR3 DNA: TGCAGTGCTAGAGATGGGGACAGGGCCTATGGCTACACCTTC.